A single sample is the source of the 14 T cell receptor beta chains below, sequenced in a study of T cells in Graves' hyperthyroidism and ophthalmopathy. TCR beta CDR3 sequences were amplified from RNA transcripts. A first-round RT-PCR of the TCR CDR3 used the HTBI primer set. In TCRdb, the multiplex PCR reads were re-called with MiXCR into one record per CDR3 protein. This sample has around 350,000 distinct CDR3 sequences, with about 20% found just once. Sequencing was done on a sample of blood. All receptors derive from a woman aged 18-30 years with Graves' hyperthyroidism.

This clonotype was observed many times. V and J are TRBV5-1 and TRBJ1-1; 7 bases are a match to TRBD1. The germline V gene encodes CDR1 SGHRS and CDR2 YFSETQ. CDR3 length equals 14 residues. V gave up 6 bases and J gave up 4 bases; unmatched junction bases: 9. The CDR3 coding sequence is TGCGCCAGCAACCCCGACAGGGTGACCACTGAAGCTTTCTTT. This codes for CASNPDRVTTEAFF.

V is TRBV7-8 and J is TRBJ2-2; TRBD1 is a possible D gene (6 bases). Germline V lookup: CDR1 SGHVS, CDR2 FQNEAQ. This CDR3 spans 15 amino acids. V was clipped by 5 bases and J by 6 bases, with 16 bases between them. The CDR3, as DNA: TGTGCCAGCAGCCAGACAGGAGGTACCTCCGGGGAGCTGTTTTTT. Translating it yields CASSQTGGTSGELFF.

The rearrangement uses TRBV30 and TRBJ2-2; TRBD1 matches at 7 bases. This CDR3 is built from 13 residues. Germline CDR1 is GTSNPN and CDR2 is SVGIG (reference sequence). Trimming removed 2 bases from V and 4 bases from J; junction bases left unmatched: 1. CDR3 nucleotides: TGTGCCTGGAGTTACAGGGGCACCGGGGAGCTGTTTTTT. It specifies CAWSYRGTGELFF.

This clonotype was recorded at least ten times. The chain uses TRBV4-2 and TRBJ1-1, with D possibly matching TRBD1 (5 bases). Germline-derived CDR1 and CDR2 are LGHNA and YNFKEQ. The CDR3 covers 15 residues. The germline V and J ends were trimmed by 0 bases and 4 bases, with 12 bases remaining between them. The DNA for the CDR3 is TGTGCCAGCAGCCAAGAAGACAGTCAAGGCACTGAAGCTTTCTTT. It encodes CASSQEDSQGTEAFF.

This clonotype was recorded at least ten times. V usage is TRBV6-1 and J usage is TRBJ2-5; 8 bases line up with TRBD2. CDR1 is MNHNS, CDR2 SASEGT, per germline. V dropped 2 bases and J dropped 5; count of bases not matched to a gene: 7. The CDR3 loop spans 15 amino acids. CDR3 nucleotides: TGTGCCAGCAGTGAAAGGGGGACTAGTCGCGAGACCCAGTACTTC. It translates to CASSERGTSRETQYF.

V usage is TRBV28 and J usage is TRBJ2-2, with D perhaps assigned TRBD1 or TRBD2 (7 bases each). V was trimmed by 9 bases and J by 5 bases, leaving 13 bases between them. The CDR3 sequence is 13 residues long. The germline V gene encodes CDR1 MDHEN and CDR2 SYDVKM. The CDR3 region is CASQGGKTGELFF. DNA for the CDR3: TGTGCCAGTCAGGGGGGGAAAACCGGGGAGCTGTTTTTT.

There are many counts of this clonotype. This chain connects TRBV4-1 to TRBJ1-5; D is unresolved. This CDR3 spans 13 amino acids. Trimming stripped 2 bases from V and 11 bases from J, with 13 bases between. The germline V gene has CDR1 MGHRA and CDR2 YSYEKL. CDR3 in DNA: TGCGCCAGCAGCCAACGGACGGCCCGGACCCAGCATTTT. Translating it yields CASSQRTARTQHF.

This clonotype was counted at least ten times. The chain recombines TRBV6-1 with TRBJ1-5; tentatively, D is TRBD1 (5 bases). V lost 2 bases, J lost 7 bases, and 15 bases lay in between. There are 15 residues in the CDR3. Germline V gene sequence: CDR1 MNHNS, CDR2 SASEGT. DNA of the CDR3: TGTGCCAGCAGTGAAATGTGGAGGGGTGGACAGCCCCAGCATTTT. Translation gives CASSEMWRGGQPQHF.

This clonotype was counted at least ten times. This chain links TRBV2 with TRBJ1-1; D not certain. The CDR3 has 15 amino acids. CDR1 is SNHLY, CDR2 FYNNEI, per germline. Trimming took off 6 bases at V and 0 bases at J, with 14 bases between the two ends. Written as DNA, the CDR3 is TGTGCCAGCAGATACCGGGCCCTGATGAACACTGAAGCTTTCTTT. This codes for CASRYRALMNTEAFF. Full variable domain (remainder filled in from reference TRBV2 and TRBJ1-1): EPEVTQTPSHQVTQMGQEVILRCVPISNHLYFYWYRQILGQKVEFLVSFYNNEISEKSEIFDDQFSVERPDGSNFTLKIRSTKLEDSAMYFCASRYRALMNTEAFFGQGTRLTVV.

At least ten counts were recorded for this clonotype. CDR3 residues: CASSEVAGIEQYF. The CDR3 region has the DNA TGTGCCAGCAGTGAAGTCGCAGGGATCGAGCAGTACTTC. The J gene is TRBJ2-7, the V gene TRBV6-1; a possible D gene is TRBD1 (5 bases). This CDR3 comprises 13 residues. Germline CDR1 and CDR2: MNHNS and SASEGT. Trimming stripped 1 base from V and 6 bases from J, with 10 bases between.

This clonotype was seen at least ten times. This chain joins TRBV13 and TRBJ2-2, with a weak D call TRBD1 (6 bases). CDR3 size: 19 residues. Trimming left V 0 bases short and J 0 bases short, with 17 bases between. Germline V lookup: CDR1 PRHDT, CDR2 FYEKMQ (reference sequence). CDR3 region: CASSLGWGPRTSNTGELFF. The DNA of the CDR3 is TGTGCCAGCAGCTTAGGCTGGGGGCCTCGGACTTCGAACACCGGGGAGCTGTTTTTT.

This clonotype was picked up one time. At one boundary the junction diverges from the germline segment, which might be a read error. The genes are TRBV4-1 and TRBJ1-5; D is undetermined. Germline V gene sequence: CDR1 MGHRA, CDR2 YSYEKL. This CDR3 contains 13 residues. In nucleotides, the CDR3 is TGCTCCAGCAGCCCGGACGGGAATCAGCCCCAGCATTTT. Translation gives CSSSPDGNQPQHF.

This clonotype has ten or more counts. The chain employs TRBV20-1 and TRBJ1-1; TRBD1 agrees at 9 bases. CDR1 is DFQATT and CDR2 is SNEGSKA in the germline V gene (reference sequence). With V trimmed by 6 bases and J by 5 bases, 7 bases remained unmatched. The CDR3 length is 13 residues. CDR3 region: CSAEGTGWTEAFF. CDR3 DNA: TGCAGTGCAGAAGGGACAGGGTGGACTGAAGCTTTCTTT.

This clonotype was seen repeatedly, ten times or more. The CDR3 DNA follows: TGTGCCACCAGCCCCACCGGCGGTATGACCTACGAGCAGTACTTC. Protein product: CATSPTGGMTYEQYF. The chain has TRBV15 and TRBJ2-7; D is unclear. The CDR3 loop spans 15 amino acids. V was shortened by 5 bases and J by 2 bases, with 16 bases between the two germline ends. The germline CDR1 and CDR2 sequences are LNHNV and YYDKDF (reference sequence).